At least ten counts were recorded for the clone carrying this T cell receptor (beta chain). No antigen is known for it. The sample belongs to a study of T cells in Graves' hyperthyroidism and ophthalmopathy. Study-wide points: The model made its ophthalmopathy prediction, and onset followed a median approximately 6 months later.

Ophthalmopathy patients all had a Clinical Activity Score of at least 3, a NOSPECS grade of at least 4 and disease under 3 months old. The CDR3 spans 16 residues. In germline, CDR1 is MNHEY, CDR2 SMNVEV (reference sequence). V gave up 5 bases and J gave up 4 bases; unmatched junction bases: 9. Researchers took RNA transcripts and amplified the TCR beta CDR3 regions from them. During a first-round RT-PCR of the TCR CDR3, the HTBI primer set was used. TCRdb passed the multiplex PCR reads through MiXCR, listing each CDR3 protein once. The table has approximately 610,000 distinct CDR3 sequences, roughly 15% seen once.

This chain links TRBV27 with TRBJ2-7; 12 bases agree with TRBD2. The sample consisted of blood. The receptor was isolated from a woman in her thirties or forties with Graves' ophthalmopathy. The CDR3 protein is CASSPTQTSGSYEQYF. The CDR3 bases are TGTGCCAGCAGTCCCACCCAGACTAGCGGGAGTTACGAGCAGTACTTC.